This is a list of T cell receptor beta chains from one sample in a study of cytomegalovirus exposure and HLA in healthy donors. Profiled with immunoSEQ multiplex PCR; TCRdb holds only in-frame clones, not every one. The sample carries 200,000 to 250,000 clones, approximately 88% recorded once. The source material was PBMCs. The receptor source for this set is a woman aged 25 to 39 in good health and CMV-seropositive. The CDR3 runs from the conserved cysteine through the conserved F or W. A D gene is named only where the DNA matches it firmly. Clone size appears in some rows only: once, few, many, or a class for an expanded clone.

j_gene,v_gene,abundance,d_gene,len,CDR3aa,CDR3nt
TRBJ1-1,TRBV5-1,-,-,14,CASERKGRDTEAFF,TGCGCCAGTGAAAGAAAGGGGAGGGACACTGAAGCTTTCTTT
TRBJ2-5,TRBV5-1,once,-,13,CASSLAAEETQYF,TGCGCCAGCAGCTTGGCCGCGGAGGAGACCCAGTACTTC
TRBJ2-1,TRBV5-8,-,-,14,CASSPGHPYNEQFF,TGTGCCAGCAGCCCGGGACACCCCTACAATGAGCAGTTCTTC
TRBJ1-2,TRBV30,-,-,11,CAFEGNYGYTF,TGTGCCTTCGAGGGTAACTATGGCTACACCTTC
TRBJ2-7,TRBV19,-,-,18,CASSIALPSVRSSYEQYF,TGTGCCAGTAGTATCGCGCTGCCTAGCGTCAGATCCTCCTACGAGCAGTACTTC
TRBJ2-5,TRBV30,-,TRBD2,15,CAWSVLAGVGETQYF,TGTGCCTGGAGTGTACTAGCGGGAGTAGGAGAGACCCAGTACTTC
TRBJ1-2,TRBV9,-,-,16,CASSVGSQGINYGYTF,TGTGCCAGCAGCGTAGGTAGTCAGGGTATTAACTATGGCTACACCTTC
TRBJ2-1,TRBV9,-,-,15,CASSPTAGPSNEQFF,TGTGCCAGCAGCCCGACGGCAGGGCCCAGCAATGAGCAGTTCTTC
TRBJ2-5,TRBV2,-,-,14,CASSLGPSQETQYF,TGTGCCAGCAGTTTGGGACCCAGCCAAGAGACCCAGTACTTC
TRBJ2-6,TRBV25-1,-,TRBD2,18,CASSEQLAGYSGANVLTF,TGTGCCAGCAGTGAACAACTAGCGGGGTACTCTGGGGCCAACGTCCTGACTTTC
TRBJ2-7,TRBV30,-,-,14,CAWRTGGASYEQYF,TGTGCCTGGAGGACGGGGGGCGCATCCTACGAGCAGTACTTC
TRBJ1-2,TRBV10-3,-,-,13,CATSVEVNYGYTF,TGTGCCACCTCAGTAGAGGTTAACTATGGCTACACCTTC
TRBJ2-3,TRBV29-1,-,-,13,CSVAGWGTDTQYF,TGCAGCGTCGCCGGATGGGGTACAGATACGCAGTATTTT